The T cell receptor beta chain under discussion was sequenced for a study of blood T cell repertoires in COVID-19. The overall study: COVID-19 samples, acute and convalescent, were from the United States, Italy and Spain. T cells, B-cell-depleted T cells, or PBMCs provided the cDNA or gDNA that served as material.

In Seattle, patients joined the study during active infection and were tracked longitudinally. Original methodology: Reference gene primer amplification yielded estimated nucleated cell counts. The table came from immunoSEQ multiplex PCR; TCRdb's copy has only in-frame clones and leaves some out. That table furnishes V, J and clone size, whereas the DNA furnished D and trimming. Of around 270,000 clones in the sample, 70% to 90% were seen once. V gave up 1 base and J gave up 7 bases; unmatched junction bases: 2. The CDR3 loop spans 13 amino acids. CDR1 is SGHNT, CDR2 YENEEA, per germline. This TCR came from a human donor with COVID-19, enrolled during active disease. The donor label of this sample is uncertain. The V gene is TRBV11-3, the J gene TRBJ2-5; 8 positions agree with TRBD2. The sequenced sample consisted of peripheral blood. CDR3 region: CASSLARGGTQYF. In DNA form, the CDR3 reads TGTGCCAGCAGCTTAGCCCGGGGGGGGACCCAGTACTTC.